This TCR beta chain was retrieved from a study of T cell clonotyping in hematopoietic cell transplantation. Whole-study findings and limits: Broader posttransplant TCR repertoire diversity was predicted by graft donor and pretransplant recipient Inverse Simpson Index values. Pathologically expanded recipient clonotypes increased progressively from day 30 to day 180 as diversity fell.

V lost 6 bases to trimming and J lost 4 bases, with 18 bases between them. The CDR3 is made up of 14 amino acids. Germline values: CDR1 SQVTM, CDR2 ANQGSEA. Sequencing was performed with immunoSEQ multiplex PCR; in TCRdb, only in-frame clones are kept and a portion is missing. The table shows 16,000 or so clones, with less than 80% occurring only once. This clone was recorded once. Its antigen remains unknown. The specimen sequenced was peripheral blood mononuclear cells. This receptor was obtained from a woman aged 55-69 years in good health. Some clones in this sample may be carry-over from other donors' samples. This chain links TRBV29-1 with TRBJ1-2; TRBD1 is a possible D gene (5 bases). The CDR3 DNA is TGCAGCGTCGCCCAGGACACAAAGGGCTATGGCTACACCTTC. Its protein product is CSVAQDTKGYGYTF.